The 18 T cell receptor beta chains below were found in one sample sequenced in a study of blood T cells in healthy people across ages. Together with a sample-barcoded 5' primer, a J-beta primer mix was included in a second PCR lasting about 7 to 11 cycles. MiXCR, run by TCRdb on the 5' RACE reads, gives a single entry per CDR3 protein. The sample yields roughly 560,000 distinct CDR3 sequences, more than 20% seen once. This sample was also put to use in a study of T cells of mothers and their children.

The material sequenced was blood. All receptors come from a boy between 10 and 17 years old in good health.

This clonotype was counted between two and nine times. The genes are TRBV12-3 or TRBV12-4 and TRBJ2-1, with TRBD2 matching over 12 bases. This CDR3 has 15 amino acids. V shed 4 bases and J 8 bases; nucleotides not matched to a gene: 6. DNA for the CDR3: TGTGCCAGCAGTTCGTCTAGCGGGAGGGCCCATGAGCAGTTCTTC. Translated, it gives CASSSSSGRAHEQFF.

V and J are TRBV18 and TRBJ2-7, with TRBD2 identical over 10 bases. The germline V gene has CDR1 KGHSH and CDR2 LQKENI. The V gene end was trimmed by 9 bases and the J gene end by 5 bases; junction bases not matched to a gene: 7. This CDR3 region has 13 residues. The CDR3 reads CASALAGVNEQYF. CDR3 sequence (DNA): TGTGCCAGTGCCCTAGCGGGGGTAAACGAGCAGTACTTC.

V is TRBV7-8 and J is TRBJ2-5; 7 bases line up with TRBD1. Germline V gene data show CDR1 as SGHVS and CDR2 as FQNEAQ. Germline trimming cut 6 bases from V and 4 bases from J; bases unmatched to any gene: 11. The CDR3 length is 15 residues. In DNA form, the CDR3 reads TGTGCCAGCAGATCGGCGTACAGGGGTATAGAGACCCAGTACTTC. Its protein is CASRSAYRGIETQYF.

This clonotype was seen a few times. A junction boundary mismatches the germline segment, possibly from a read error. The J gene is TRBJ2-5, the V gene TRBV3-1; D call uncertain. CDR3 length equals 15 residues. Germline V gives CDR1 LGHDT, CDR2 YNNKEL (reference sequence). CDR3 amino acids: CASSQAFGRQETQYF. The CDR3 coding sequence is TGTGCCAGTAGCCAAGCCTTCGGGCGGCAAGAGACCCAGTACTTC.

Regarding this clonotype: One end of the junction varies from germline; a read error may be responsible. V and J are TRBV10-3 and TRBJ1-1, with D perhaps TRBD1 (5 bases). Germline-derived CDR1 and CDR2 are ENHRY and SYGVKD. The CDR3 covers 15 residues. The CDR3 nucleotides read TGTGCCATCAGTGGTGGGGACGGATGGAACGCTGAAGCTTTCTTT. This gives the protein CAISGGDGWNAEAFF.

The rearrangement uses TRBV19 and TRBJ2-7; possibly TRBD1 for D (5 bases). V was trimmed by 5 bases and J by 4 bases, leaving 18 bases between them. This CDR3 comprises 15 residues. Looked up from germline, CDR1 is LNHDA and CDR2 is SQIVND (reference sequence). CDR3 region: CASSVRQPQNYEQYF. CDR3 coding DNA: TGTGCCAGTAGTGTTCGACAGCCACAAAATTACGAGCAGTACTTC.

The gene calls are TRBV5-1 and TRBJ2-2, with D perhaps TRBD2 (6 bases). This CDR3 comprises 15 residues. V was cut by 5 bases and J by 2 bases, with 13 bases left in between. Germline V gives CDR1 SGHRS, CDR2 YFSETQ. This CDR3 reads CASRPGGENTGELFF. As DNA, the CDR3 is TGCGCCAGCAGACCTGGCGGGGAAAACACCGGGGAGCTGTTTTTT. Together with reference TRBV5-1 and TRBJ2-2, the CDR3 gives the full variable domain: KAGVTQTPRYLIKTRGQQVTLSCSPISGHRSVSWYQQTPGQGLQFLFEYFSETQRNKGNFPGRFSGRQFSNSRSEMNVSTLELGDSALYLCASRPGGENTGELFFGEGSRLTVL.

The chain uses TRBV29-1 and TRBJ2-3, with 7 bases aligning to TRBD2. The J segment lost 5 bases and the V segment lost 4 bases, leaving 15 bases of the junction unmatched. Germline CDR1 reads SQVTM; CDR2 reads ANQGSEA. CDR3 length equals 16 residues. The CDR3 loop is CSVGGLLRPGGDTQYF. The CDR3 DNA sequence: TGCAGCGTTGGTGGACTCCTCCGCCCGGGAGGAGATACGCAGTATTTT.

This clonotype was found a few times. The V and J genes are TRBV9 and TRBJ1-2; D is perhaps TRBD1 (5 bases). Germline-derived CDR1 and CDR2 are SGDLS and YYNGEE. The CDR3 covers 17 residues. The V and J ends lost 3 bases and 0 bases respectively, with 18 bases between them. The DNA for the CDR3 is TGTGCCAGCAGCGGATGGGACGGTCAGGCTCCTAACTATGGCTACACCTTC. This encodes CASSGWDGQAPNYGYTF.

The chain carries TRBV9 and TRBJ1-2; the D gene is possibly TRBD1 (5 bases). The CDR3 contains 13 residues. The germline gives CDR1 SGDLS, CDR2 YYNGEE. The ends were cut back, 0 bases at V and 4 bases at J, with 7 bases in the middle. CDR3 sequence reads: CASSVGGGYGYTF. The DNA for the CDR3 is TGTGCCAGCAGCGTAGGCGGGGGCTATGGCTACACCTTC.

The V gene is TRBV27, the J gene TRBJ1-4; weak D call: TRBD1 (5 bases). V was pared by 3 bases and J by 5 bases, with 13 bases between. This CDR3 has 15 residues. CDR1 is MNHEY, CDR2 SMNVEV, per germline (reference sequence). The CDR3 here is CASSLAGAGNEKLFF. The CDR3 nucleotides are TGTGCCAGCAGTTTGGCTGGGGCGGGGAATGAAAAACTGTTTTTT. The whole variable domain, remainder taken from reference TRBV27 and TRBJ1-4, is EAQVTQNPRYLITVTGKKLTVTCSQNMNHEYMSWYRQDPGLGLRQIYYSMNVEVTDKGDVPEGYKVSRKEKRNFPLILESPSPNQTSLYFCASSLAGAGNEKLFFGSGTQLSVL.

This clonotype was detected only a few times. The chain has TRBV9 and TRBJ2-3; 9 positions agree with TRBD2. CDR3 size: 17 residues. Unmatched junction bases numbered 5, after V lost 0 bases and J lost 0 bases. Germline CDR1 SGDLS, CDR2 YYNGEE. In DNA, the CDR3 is TGTGCCAGCAGCGTAGCCCCTAGCGGGGCTAGCACAGATACGCAGTATTTT. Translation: CASSVAPSGASTDTQYF. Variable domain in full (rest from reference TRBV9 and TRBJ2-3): DSGVTQTPKHLITATGQRVTLRCSPRSGDLSVYWYQQSLDQGLQFLIQYYNGEERAKGNILERFSAQQFPDLHSELNLSSLELGDSALYFCASSVAPSGASTDTQYFGPGTRLTVL.

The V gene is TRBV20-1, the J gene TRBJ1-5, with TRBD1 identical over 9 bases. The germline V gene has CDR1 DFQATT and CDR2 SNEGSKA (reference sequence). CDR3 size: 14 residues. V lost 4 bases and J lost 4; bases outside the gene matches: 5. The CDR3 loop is CSATEDRGNQPQHF. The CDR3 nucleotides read TGCAGTGCTACGGAGGACAGGGGAAATCAGCCCCAGCATTTT.

The CDR3 here is CASSYEGGNTEAFF. In DNA form, the CDR3 reads TGTGCCAGCAGTTATGAGGGTGGGAACACTGAAGCTTTCTTT. The chain joins TRBV6-6 to TRBJ1-1; D is unresolved. Germline CDR1 is MNHNY and CDR2 is SVGAGI (reference sequence). The V end lost 3 bases, the J end lost 1 base, and 9 bases lay between the germline ends. The CDR3 runs to 14 residues.

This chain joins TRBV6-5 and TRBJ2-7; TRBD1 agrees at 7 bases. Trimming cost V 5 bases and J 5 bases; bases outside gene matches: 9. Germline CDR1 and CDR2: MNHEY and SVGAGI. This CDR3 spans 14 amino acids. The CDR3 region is CASSEFTGANEQYF. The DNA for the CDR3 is TGTGCCAGCAGTGAGTTTACAGGGGCTAACGAGCAGTACTTC.

The CDR3: CASSFDSLEQYF. The CDR3 DNA sequence: TGTGCCAGCAGCTTCGACAGTCTAGAGCAGTACTTC. The J gene is TRBJ2-1, the V gene TRBV7-2; tentative D call: TRBD1 (5 bases). The DNA end is a closer match to TRBJ2-7, so the J assignment may be wrong. The CDR3 loop spans 12 amino acids. Looked up from germline, CDR1 is SGHTA and CDR2 is FQGNSA.

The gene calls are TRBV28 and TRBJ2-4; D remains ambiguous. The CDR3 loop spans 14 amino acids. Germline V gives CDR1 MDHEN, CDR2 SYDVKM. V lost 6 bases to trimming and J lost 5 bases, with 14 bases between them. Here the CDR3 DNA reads TGTGCCAGCAGGCCATCAAGGTCGGAAAACATTCAGTACTTC. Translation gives CASRPSRSENIQYF.

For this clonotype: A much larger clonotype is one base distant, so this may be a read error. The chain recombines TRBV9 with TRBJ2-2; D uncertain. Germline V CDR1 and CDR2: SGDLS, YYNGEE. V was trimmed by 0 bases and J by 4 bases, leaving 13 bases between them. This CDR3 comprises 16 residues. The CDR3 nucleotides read TGTGCCAGCAGCGTAGAAGACGAGAGGTTCACCGGGGAGCTGTTTTTT. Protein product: CASSVEDERFTGELFF. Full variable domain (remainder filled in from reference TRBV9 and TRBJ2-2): DSGVTQTPKHLITATGQRVTLRCSPRSGDLSVYWYQQSLDQGLQFLIQYYNGEERAKGNILERFSAQQFPDLHSELNLSSLELGDSALYFCASSVEDERFTGELFFGEGSRLTVL.